The TCR beta chain described here comes from a study of CD8 T cells in Susac syndrome. Random hexamers served to reverse transcribe roughly 0.45 to 1 ug RNA. TCRdb fed the immunoSEQ multiplex PCR reads into MiXCR, producing one record per CDR3 protein. This table has about 140,000 distinct CDR3 sequences, around 96% appearing once. The CDR3 is made up of 15 amino acids. Germline V gene lookup returns CDR1 GTSNPN and CDR2 SVGIG (reference sequence). V shed 8 bases and J shed 4 bases, with 22 bases lying between them. The sequenced target, TCR beta, came from blood CD8+ and CD4+ T cells. This receptor was identified in a human donor with multiple sclerosis. The material sequenced was CD4+ T cells from PBMCs. The chain is built from TRBV30 and TRBJ2-3; the D gene is possibly TRBD2 (6 bases). In DNA, the CDR3 is TGTGCCCACACCCATCCCACCGCGGGGTCAGATACGCAGTATTTT. Its translation: CAHTHPTAGSDTQYF.